A selection of T cell receptor beta chains follows, all from one sample in a study of T cells after yellow fever vaccination. MiXCR, run by TCRdb on the 5' RACE reads, gives a single entry per CDR3 protein. This table holds around 320,000 distinct CDR3 sequences, 4% to 5.5% found once. The sequenced sample was PBMCs, obtained 15 days after the yellow fever booster vaccination. The receptor source for this set is a man aged 18 to 35 who received the YFV17D yellow fever vaccine. Each CDR3 is given with its conserved first and last residue. The order of the fields is clone size, D gene, J gene, V gene, CDR3 protein, CDR3 DNA. The D gene is left open where the match is weak. Only some rows state a clone size, as once, few, many or a class for expanded clones.

many TRBD1 TRBJ1-5 TRBV6-1 CASSAGTGNQPQHF TGTGCCAGCAGTGCGGGGACAGGGAATCAGCCCCAGCATTTT
many . TRBJ1-1 TRBV7-2 CASSLARNTEAFF TGTGCCAGCAGCTTAGCCCGGAACACTGAAGCTTTCTTT
many . TRBJ2-1 TRBV12-3/TRBV12-4 CASRKVNEQFF TGTGCCAGCAGGAAAGTCAATGAGCAGTTCTTC
many . TRBJ1-5 TRBV19 CASGLLGPQHF TGTGCCAGTGGTCTCCTGGGGCCCCAGCATTTT
many . TRBJ2-3 TRBV6-5 CASSYSITDTQYF TGTGCCAGCAGTTACTCGATAACCGATACGCAGTATTTT
many TRBD2 TRBJ2-5 TRBV29-1 CSSSGGPTETQYF TGCAGCTCAAGCGGGGGACCCACGGAGACCCAGTACTTC
few . TRBJ2-2 TRBV13 CASTSGATGGELFF TGTGCCAGCACTTCGGGGGCCACGGGCGGGGAGCTGTTTTTT
. . TRBJ1-5 TRBV12-3/TRBV12-4 CASSLRRSNQPQHF TGTGCCAGCAGTTTACGGCGTAGCAATCAGCCCCAGCATTTT
many . TRBJ2-2 TRBV7-2 CASSPYIVVANTGELFF TGTGCCAGCAGCCCCTACATCGTTGTGGCGAACACCGGGGAGCTGTTTTTT
once . TRBJ1-4 TRBV5-5 CASSLDAGSREKLFF TGTGCCAGCAGCTTGGATGCGGGCTCAAGGGAAAAACTGTTTTTT
few . TRBJ1-5 TRBV14 CASGGEFNQPQHF TGTGCCAGCGGGGGGGAGTTCAATCAGCCCCAGCATTTT
few . TRBJ1-1 TRBV5-1 CASAREGTEAFF TGCGCCAGCGCCCGTGAGGGCACTGAAGCTTTCTTT
many TRBD1 TRBJ1-2 TRBV27 CASSRDRDRGLNGYTF TGTGCCAGCAGTCGAGACCGGGACAGGGGGCTCAATGGCTACACCTTC
. . TRBJ1-2 TRBV4-1 CASSQATGLANYGYTF TGCGCCAGCAGCCAAGCAACAGGATTAGCTAACTATGGCTACACCTTC
. . TRBJ2-4 TRBV7-2 CASSLATHLTKNIQYF TGTGCCAGCAGCTTAGCCACTCATTTAACCAAAAACATTCAGTACTTC